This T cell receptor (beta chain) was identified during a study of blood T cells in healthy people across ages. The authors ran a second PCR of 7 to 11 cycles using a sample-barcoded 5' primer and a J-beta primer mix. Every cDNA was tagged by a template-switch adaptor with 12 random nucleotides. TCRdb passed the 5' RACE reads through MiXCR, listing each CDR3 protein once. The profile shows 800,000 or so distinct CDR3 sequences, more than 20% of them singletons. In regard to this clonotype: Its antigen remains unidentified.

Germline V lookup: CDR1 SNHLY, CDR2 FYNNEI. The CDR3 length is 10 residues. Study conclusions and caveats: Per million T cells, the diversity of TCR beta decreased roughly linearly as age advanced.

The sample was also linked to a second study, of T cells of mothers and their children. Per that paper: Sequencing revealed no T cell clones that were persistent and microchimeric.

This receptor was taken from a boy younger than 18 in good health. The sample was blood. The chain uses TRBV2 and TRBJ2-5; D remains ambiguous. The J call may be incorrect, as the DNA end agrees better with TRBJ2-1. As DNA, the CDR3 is TGTGCCAGCAGGCAAAATGAGCAGTTCTTC. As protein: CASRQNEQFF.